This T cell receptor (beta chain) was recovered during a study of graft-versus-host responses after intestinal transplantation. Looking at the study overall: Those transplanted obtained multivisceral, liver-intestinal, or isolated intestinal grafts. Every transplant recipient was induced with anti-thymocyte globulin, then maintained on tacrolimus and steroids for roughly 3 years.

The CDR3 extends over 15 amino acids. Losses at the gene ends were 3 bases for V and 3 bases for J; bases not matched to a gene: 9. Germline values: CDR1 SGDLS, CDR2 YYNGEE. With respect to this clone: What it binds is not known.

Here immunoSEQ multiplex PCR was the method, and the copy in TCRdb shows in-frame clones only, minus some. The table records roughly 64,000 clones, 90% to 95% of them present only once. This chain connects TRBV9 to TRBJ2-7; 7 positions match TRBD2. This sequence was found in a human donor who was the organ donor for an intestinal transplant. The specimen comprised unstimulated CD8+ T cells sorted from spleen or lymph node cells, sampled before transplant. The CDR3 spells CASSADVSGIYEQYF. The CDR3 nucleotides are TGTGCCAGCAGCGCGGATGTAAGCGGGATCTACGAGCAGTACTTC.